These 24 T cell receptor beta chains were all obtained from the same sample, sequenced in a study of blood T cell repertoires in COVID-19. Assay: immunoSEQ multiplex PCR; the TCRdb copy retains only in-frame clones and omits some. The sample consists of over 100,000 clones, under 90% of them appearing once. The sequenced sample consisted of peripheral blood. These receptors originate from a woman aged 55-69 years with active or convalescent COVID-19.

This clone has just one count. The chain joins TRBV7-8 to TRBJ2-3; D not certain. Germline V gene data show CDR1 as SGHVS and CDR2 as FQNEAQ. The CDR3 consists of 14 residues. Trimming took 2 bases from V and 5 from J, leaving 11 bases between them. The CDR3 nucleotides read TGTGCCAGCAGCTTAAGTGAAAGAGAAGATACGCAGTATTTT. It yields the protein CASSLSEREDTQYF.

This chain uses TRBV19 with TRBJ2-6; no definite D call. Deletions cut 6 bases from V and 0 bases from J, with 15 bases between. The CDR3 runs to 17 residues. CDR1 LNHDA and CDR2 SQIVND come from the germline V gene (reference sequence). CDR3 protein: CASSPSPLPSGANVLTF. In nucleotides, the CDR3 is TGTGCCAGTAGCCCGTCTCCTCTTCCCTCTGGGGCCAACGTCCTGACTTTC.

V usage is TRBV24-1 and J usage is TRBJ1-3, with unresolved D. Germline-derived CDR1 and CDR2 are KGHDR and SFDVKD. The CDR3 is 12 residues long. CDR3 loop: CATRGSGNTIYF. CDR3 DNA: TGTGCAACCCGGGGCTCTGGAAACACCATATATTTT.

There are a few counts of this clone. The rearrangement uses TRBV7-9 and TRBJ1-1, with 8 positions matching TRBD1. This CDR3 comprises 15 residues. Unmatched junction bases numbered 4, after V lost 1 base and J lost 3 bases. Germline assignment: CDR1 SEHNR and CDR2 FQNEAQ (reference sequence). CDR3 sequence: CASSLGQGAYTEAFF. The CDR3 DNA follows: TGTGCCAGCAGCTTAGGTCAGGGGGCGTACACTGAAGCTTTCTTT.

The V gene is TRBV5-4, the J gene TRBJ1-1, with a tentative D call TRBD1 (5 bases). The germline gives CDR1 SGHNT, CDR2 YYREEE (reference sequence). CDR3 length equals 14 residues. The V gene lost 5 bases and the J gene lost 2 bases, with 13 bases spanning the gap. The CDR3 sequence: CASRDGGGNTEAFF. DNA for the CDR3: TGTGCCAGCAGGGACGGGGGTGGAAACACTGAAGCTTTCTTT.

V is TRBV7-3 and J is TRBJ2-3, with TRBD2 identical over 7 bases. Germline trimming cut 1 base from V and 0 bases from J; bases unmatched to any gene: 1. CDR1 and CDR2 from the germline V gene are SGHTA and FQGTGA. The CDR3 is made up of 15 amino acids. CDR3 bases: TGTGCCAGCAGCTTAAGTAGCGGGAGCACAGATACGCAGTATTTT. This gives the protein CASSLSSGSTDTQYF.

The V gene is TRBV27, the J gene TRBJ1-6; D might be TRBD1 (5 bases). V was trimmed by 3 bases and J by 7 bases, leaving 16 bases between them. The CDR3 totals 16 residues. From germline, CDR1 is MNHEY and CDR2 SMNVEV (reference sequence). Here the CDR3 reads CASSFDTGPGNSPLHF. The CDR3 nucleotides read TGTGCCAGCAGTTTCGACACAGGTCCAGGGAATTCACCCCTCCACTTT.

V usage is TRBV7-2 and J usage is TRBJ2-1, with 7 bases that match TRBD2. The CDR3 consists of 15 residues. Looked up from germline, CDR1 is SGHTA and CDR2 is FQGNSA. J lost 6 bases, V lost 1 base, and 6 bases had no gene match. CDR3 region: CASSLVSLAVNEQFF. The DNA of the CDR3 is TGTGCCAGCAGCTTAGTTTCCCTAGCGGTCAATGAGCAGTTCTTC. Filled out from reference TRBV7-2 and TRBJ2-1, the complete variable domain reads GAGVSQSPSNKVTEKGKDVELRCDPISGHTALYWYRQSLGQGLEFLIYFQGNSAPDKSGLPSDRFSAERTGGSVSTLTIQRTQQEDSAVYLCASSLVSLAVNEQFFGPGTRLTVL.

This clone came up a few times. The DNA for the CDR3 is TGTGCCACGGAGGACTATACTAACACCGGGGAGCTGTTTTTT. This gives the protein CATEDYTNTGELFF. The chain couples TRBV24-1 to TRBJ2-2, with TRBD2 as a possible D gene (6 bases). Trimming stripped 10 bases from V and 2 bases from J, with 13 bases between. Germline V gene data show CDR1 as KGHDR and CDR2 as SFDVKD. The CDR3 length is 14 residues.

This clone was observed a few times. V and J are TRBV7-2 and TRBJ2-1, with 9 bases that match TRBD2. This CDR3 has 15 amino acids. V lost 3 bases to trimming and J lost 8 bases; unmatched junction nucleotides: 8. Germline assignment: CDR1 SGHTA and CDR2 FQGNSA. The CDR3 here is CASSFSSGSWDEQFF. As DNA, the CDR3 is TGTGCCAGCAGCTTTAGTAGCGGGAGCTGGGATGAGCAGTTCTTC.

This rearrangement joins TRBV6-4 to TRBJ2-3; 14 nucleotides match TRBD2. CDR3 size: 16 residues. V was pared by 5 bases and J by 5 bases, with 6 bases of the junction left unmatched. Germline V gene lookup returns CDR1 MRHNA and CDR2 SNTAGT. The CDR3 sequence is CASSRRGLAGGDTQYF. For the CDR3, the DNA is TGTGCCAGCAGTCGAAGAGGACTAGCGGGAGGAGATACGCAGTATTTT.

The DNA of the CDR3 is TGTGCCAGCAGTTGGGACAGGGGTGCCAATCAGCCCCAGCATTTT. Its translation is CASSWDRGANQPQHF. V gene TRBV6-5 combines with J gene TRBJ1-5; 10 bases are shared with TRBD1. Trimming removed 4 bases from V and 3 bases from J; junction bases left unmatched: 3. Germline assignment: CDR1 MNHEY and CDR2 SVGAGI. CDR3 size: 15 residues.

V gene TRBV28 combines with J gene TRBJ1-3; 7 nucleotides line up with TRBD1. Germline CDR1 is MDHEN and CDR2 is SYDVKM. The CDR3 sequence is 17 residues long. Trimming removed 6 bases from V and 3 bases from J; junction bases left unmatched: 14. CDR3 in DNA: TGTGCCAGCAGAGACCCCAGTAGGGGGGACAGTGGAAACACCATATATTTT. It specifies CASRDPSRGDSGNTIYF.

This clone appeared once. The chain employs TRBV4-2 and TRBJ2-5; 11 nucleotides align to TRBD2. The CDR3 extends over 16 amino acids. The V gene's germline CDR1 is LGHNA and CDR2 YNFKEQ. The junction had 8 bases not matched to a gene; V was cut back by 2 bases and J by 6 bases. The CDR3 sequence: CASSQRIAGGLKTQYF. CDR3 sequence (DNA): TGTGCCAGCAGCCAAAGAATAGCGGGAGGGTTGAAGACCCAGTACTTC.

In this sample, this clone turned up once. The chain has TRBV6-1 and TRBJ2-3; 10 bases align to TRBD2. CDR1 MNHNS and CDR2 SASEGT come from the germline V gene. This CDR3 comprises 15 residues. J gave up 4 bases and V 3 bases, and 4 bases lay outside the gene matches. DNA of the CDR3: TGTGCCAGCAGTGAGAGCGGGGGGGCCCCAGATACGCAGTATTTT. Amino acid sequence: CASSESGGAPDTQYF.

The chain employs TRBV7-2 and TRBJ1-5; 7 positions match TRBD1. The CDR3 totals 14 residues. The germline gives CDR1 SGHTA, CDR2 FQGNSA. J was trimmed by 7 bases and V by 4 bases; bases with no gene match: 7. The CDR3 protein is CASSSDRAGQPQHF. The CDR3, as DNA: TGTGCCAGCAGCTCAGACAGGGCGGGACAGCCCCAGCATTTT.

A few counts support this clone. The chain has TRBV3-1 (or the pseudogene TRBV3-2) and TRBJ2-7, with TRBD2 matching 7 bases. Germline CDR1 reads LGHDT; CDR2 reads YNNKEL (reference sequence). Trimming took 1 base from V and 3 from J; bases not matched to a gene: 0. The CDR3 totals 13 residues. The CDR3 DNA reads TGTGCCAGCAGCCAAGGGGGGGGCTACGAGCAGTACGTC. Its protein product is CASSQGGGYEQYV.

This rearrangement joins TRBV9 to TRBJ2-2, with 7 bases that match TRBD1. The germline CDR1 and CDR2 sequences are SGDLS and YYNGEE. V lost 0 bases to trimming and J lost 1 base; unmatched junction nucleotides: 3. The CDR3 consists of 16 residues. The CDR3: CASSVAGDRNTGELFF. The CDR3 DNA reads as TGTGCCAGCAGCGTAGCTGGGGACAGGAACACCGGGGAGCTGTTTTTT.

Written as DNA, the CDR3 is TGTGCCAGCAGCTTATGGGTAACAGGGGATAGCAATCAGCCCCAGCATTTT. Encoded protein: CASSLWVTGDSNQPQHF. This chain connects TRBV7-9 to TRBJ1-5; 7 nucleotides line up with TRBD1. This CDR3 is built from 17 residues. Germline V gives CDR1 SEHNR, CDR2 FQNEAQ (reference sequence). V lost 2 bases to trimming and J lost 0 bases; unmatched junction nucleotides: 7.

V and J are TRBV9 and TRBJ2-5; TRBD2 aligns across 7 bases. Germline values: CDR1 SGDLS, CDR2 YYNGEE. CDR3 length equals 13 residues. V dropped 4 bases and J dropped 3; count of bases not matched to a gene: 3. This chain's CDR3 is CASSPGREETQYF. The CDR3 coding sequence is TGTGCCAGCAGCCCTGGGAGGGAAGAGACCCAGTACTTC.

The table lists this clone with a count of one. V and J are TRBV6-2 or TRBV6-3 and TRBJ2-7, with 7 bases aligning to TRBD2. Germline CDR1 reads MNHEY; CDR2 reads SVGEGT. The CDR3 is made up of 15 amino acids. V shed 5 bases, J shed 4 bases, and the junction held 11 bases outside the gene matches. This CDR3 is CASSQREAGFYEQYF. In DNA form, the CDR3 reads TGTGCCAGCAGTCAGCGGGAAGCGGGGTTTTACGAGCAGTACTTC.

A few counts support this clone. The chain joins TRBV7-8 to TRBJ1-4; D perhaps matches TRBD1 (5 bases). The germline gives CDR1 SGHVS, CDR2 FQNEAQ. The ends were cut back, 4 bases at V and 6 bases at J, with 15 bases in the middle. The CDR3 is 15 amino acids. CDR3: CASSYSGEPHEKLFF. DNA for the CDR3: TGTGCCAGCAGCTACTCGGGGGAACCTCATGAAAAACTGTTTTTT.

This clone was observed many times. The chain recombines TRBV6-1 with TRBJ1-6; 9 nucleotides line up with TRBD1. V gave up 2 bases and J gave up 6 bases; unmatched junction bases: 8. Germline assignment: CDR1 MNHNS and CDR2 SASEGT. CDR3 length equals 17 residues. Here the CDR3 reads CASSEYGTGSFNSPLHF. The CDR3 nucleotides are TGTGCCAGCAGTGAATACGGGACAGGGAGTTTTAATTCACCCCTCCACTTT.

The J gene is TRBJ1-4, the V gene TRBV6-5; D not resolved. The length of the CDR3 is 14 residues. The germline V and J ends were trimmed by 10 bases and 5 bases, with 17 bases remaining between them. CDR1 MNHEY and CDR2 SVGAGI come from the germline V gene. CDR3 protein: CATQGALGNEKLFF. The CDR3 region has the DNA TGTGCCACACAAGGAGCACTCGGAAATGAAAAACTGTTTTTT.